This T cell receptor beta chain appears in the sequencing data of a study of blood T cell repertoires in COVID-19. Source study methods: Estimation of nucleated cell counts was performed using reference gene primer amplification. Generated by immunoSEQ multiplex PCR, the TCRdb table keeps only in-frame clones and is missing some. The DNA gave D and trimming, while V, J and clone size come from that table. The sample holds 200,000 or so clones, roughly 84% seen once. This CDR3 region has 16 residues. Trimming took 4 bases from V and 1 from J, leaving 16 bases between them. The germline V gene has CDR1 PRHDT and CDR2 FYEKMQ (reference sequence).

This TCR derives from a man aged 40-55 years who had recovered from COVID-19. The specimen was PBMCs or T cells enriched from blood (not recorded which). The chain is built from TRBV13 and TRBJ1-1; a possible D gene is TRBD1 (5 bases). The CDR3 loop reads CASSSPGVGRNTEAFF. The CDR3 DNA reads as TGTGCCAGCAGCTCCCCGGGGGTGGGGAGGAACACTGAAGCTTTCTTT. Using reference TRBV13 and TRBJ1-1 for the parts outside the CDR3, the full variable domain is AAGVIQSPRHLIKEKRETATLKCYPIPRHDTVYWYQQGPGQDPQFLISFYEKMQSDKGSIPDRFSAQQFSDYHSELNMSSLELGDSALYFCASSSPGVGRNTEAFFGQGTRLTVV.